Each of the 27 T cell receptor beta chains below was sequenced from the same sample in a study of cytomegalovirus exposure and HLA in healthy donors (dated 2017 in TCRdb). The library came from the immunoSEQ multiplex PCR assay. For the multiplex PCR, a mixture combining 60 forward primers for TCR Vbeta segments and 13 reverse primers for TCR Jbeta segments was used. The immuneACCESS repertoire file appears here via TCRdb, limited to in-frame rearrangements. These files lack a portion of the clones; in checked studies, under half of the deficit traces to unresolved V genes, and the cause of the others is not known. For this sample the table gives roughly 160,000 clones, of which approximately 80% were detected only once. About 4.6% of the sample rests with the top ten. Sequenced material: PBMCs. These receptors were obtained from a man aged 35-49 years in good health and CMV-seronegative.

The chain employs TRBV7-3 and TRBJ1-6; 8 bases agree with TRBD1. This CDR3 contains 15 residues. Germline V CDR1 and CDR2: SGHTA, FQGTGA. Losses at the gene ends were 5 bases for V and 9 bases for J; bases not matched to a gene: 9. CDR3 amino acids: CASSPGQGAGSPLHF. In DNA form, the CDR3 reads TGTGCCAGCAGCCCAGGACAGGGAGCGGGTTCACCCCTCCACTTT.

The chain joins TRBV7-9 to TRBJ2-3, with D tentatively TRBD1 (6 bases). This CDR3 spans 13 amino acids. V was trimmed by 7 bases and J by 0 bases, leaving 8 bases between them. The germline V gene encodes CDR1 SEHNR and CDR2 FQNEAQ (reference sequence). Here the CDR3 reads CASTTGSTDTQYF. In DNA, the CDR3 is TGTGCCAGCACCACAGGGAGCACAGATACGCAGTATTTT.

This clone was counted a few times. The CDR3 sequence is CASSLGDRGLNQPQHF. The DNA for the CDR3 is TGTGCCAGCAGCTTAGGGGACAGGGGGCTAAATCAGCCCCAGCATTTT. The chain employs TRBV7-8 and TRBJ1-5, with 12 bases identical to TRBD1. The CDR3 covers 16 residues. J was trimmed by 4 bases and V by 1 base; bases with no gene match: 2. Looked up from germline, CDR1 is SGHVS and CDR2 is FQNEAQ. The full variable domain, its missing parts supplied by reference TRBV7-8 and TRBJ1-5, is GAGVSQSPRYKVAKRGQDVALRCDPISGHVSLFWYQQALGQGPEFLTYFQNEAQLDKSGLPSDRFFAERPEGSVSTLKIQRTQQEDSAVYLCASSLGDRGLNQPQHFGDGTRLSIL.

The rearrangement joins TRBV19 to TRBJ2-7; 7 bases align to TRBD1. Per the germline V gene, CDR1 is LNHDA and CDR2 is SQIVND (reference sequence). This CDR3 has 13 amino acids. The trim removed 5 bases at V and 5 bases at J, leaving 6 bases unmatched. The CDR3 DNA reads TGTGCCAGTAGTCATACAGGGGTCCACGAGCAGTACTTC. As protein: CASSHTGVHEQYF.

V gene TRBV12-5 combines with J gene TRBJ2-3; TRBD2 matches 7 bases. With 0 bases clipped from V and 2 bases from J, the junction kept 5 bases outside the gene matches. The germline gives CDR1 LGHNT, CDR2 FRNRAP. This CDR3 is built from 16 residues. The CDR3 bases are TGTGCTAGTGGTTTGGTACGGAGCGGGGTCACAGATACGCAGTATTTT. Its translation is CASGLVRSGVTDTQYF.

The chain recombines TRBV6-5 with TRBJ2-1; 8 positions match TRBD2. The CDR3 totals 15 residues. The ends lost 6 bases at V and 0 bases at J; junction bases unmatched: 4. CDR1 is MNHEY, CDR2 SVGAGI, per germline. In nucleotides, the CDR3 is TGTGCCAGCAGCCCGGGGGGGCCCTCCTACAATGAGCAGTTCTTC. As protein: CASSPGGPSYNEQFF.

The J gene is TRBJ2-5, the V gene TRBV6-6, with D tentatively TRBD2 (6 bases). The assigned J gene may be wrong: the sequence end matches TRBJ2-7 better. There are 14 residues in the CDR3. Per the germline V gene, CDR1 is MNHNY and CDR2 is SVGAGI (reference sequence). CDR3: CASSYWGETYEQYF. CDR3 bases: TGTGCCAGCAGTTACTGGGGGGAAACCTACGAGCAGTACTTC.

A single count supports this clone. The chain recombines TRBV5-4 with TRBJ2-6; 9 positions agree with TRBD1. The CDR3 is 18 residues long. Germline V gene sequence: CDR1 SGHNT, CDR2 YYREEE (reference sequence). V lost 0 bases and J lost 0; bases outside the gene matches: 4. The CDR3 protein is CASSLGGTGSSGANVLTF. In nucleotides, the CDR3 is TGTGCCAGCAGCTTGGGCGGGACAGGGTCCTCTGGGGCCAACGTCCTGACTTTC.

The chain carries TRBV5-1 and TRBJ1-4; 9 bases line up with TRBD1. Germline V gives CDR1 SGHRS, CDR2 YFSETQ. Unmatched junction bases numbered 7, after V lost 6 bases and J lost 7 bases. CDR3 length: 14 residues. CDR3 sequence: CASTEGQGSEKLFF. DNA of the CDR3: TGCGCCAGCACCGAGGGACAGGGAAGTGAAAAACTGTTTTTT.

This clone was counted a single time. The J gene is TRBJ2-5, the V gene TRBV6-6; the match to TRBD1 covers 11 bases. Trimming cost V 2 bases and J 7 bases; bases outside gene matches: 9. Germline V gene sequence: CDR1 MNHNY, CDR2 SVGAGI (reference sequence). This CDR3 has 16 residues. The CDR3 protein is CASSYGGQGEGGTQYF. CDR3 sequence (DNA): TGTGCCAGCAGTTACGGGGGACAGGGGGAAGGCGGGACCCAGTACTTC.

As to this clone: One end of the junction does not line up with germline, which may come from a read error. The genes are TRBV5-1 and TRBJ2-7, with 11 bases identical to TRBD1. CDR3 length: 14 residues. CDR1 SGHRS and CDR2 YFSETQ come from the germline V gene. The CDR3 spells CAGSLRDRGNEQYF. Here the CDR3 DNA reads TGCGCCGGCAGCTTAAGGGACAGGGGGAACGAGCAGTACTTC.

V and J are TRBV4-1 and TRBJ2-1, with 8 bases matching TRBD2. CDR3 length: 19 amino acids. Losses at the gene ends were 0 bases for V and 0 bases for J; bases not matched to a gene: 10. Germline CDR1 reads MGHRA; CDR2 reads YSYEKL. The CDR3 loop reads CASSQEGSGGANSYNEQFF. The CDR3 region has the DNA TGCGCCAGCAGCCAAGAGGGAAGCGGGGGAGCTAACTCCTACAATGAGCAGTTCTTC.

V usage is TRBV18 and J usage is TRBJ2-7; D perhaps matches TRBD1 (5 bases). V lost 3 bases and J 4 bases, leaving 13 bases between the germline ends. The length of the CDR3 is 14 residues. The germline gives CDR1 KGHSH, CDR2 LQKENI. The CDR3 coding sequence is TGTGCCAGCTCACCTTCCACAGGTTCATACGAGCAGTACTTC. Its protein is CASSPSTGSYEQYF.

The V call is TRBV30, the J call TRBJ1-4; the match to TRBD1 covers 10 bases. Germline values: CDR1 GTSNPN, CDR2 SVGIG (reference sequence). J was trimmed by 7 bases and V by 1 base; bases with no gene match: 3. This CDR3 comprises 14 residues. CDR3 DNA sequence: TGTGCCTGGAGTGGTTGGACAGGGGGTGAAAAACTGTTTTTT. Encoded protein: CAWSGWTGGEKLFF.

This clone appeared a few times. The chain joins TRBV30 to TRBJ2-5; D is unclear. Trimming took off 2 bases at V and 0 bases at J, with 7 bases between the two ends. CDR1 and CDR2 from the germline V gene are GTSNPN and SVGIG (reference sequence). The CDR3 runs 13 residues. As DNA, the CDR3 is TGTGCCTGGAGTAAGAGGTACCAAGAGACCCAGTACTTC. Its protein product is CAWSKRYQETQYF. Filled out from reference TRBV30 and TRBJ2-5, the complete variable domain reads SQTIHQWPATLVQPVGSPLSLECTVEGTSNPNLYWYRQAAGRGLQLLFYSVGIGQISSEVPQNLSASRPQDRQFILSSKKLLLSDSGFYLCAWSKRYQETQYFGPGTRLLVL.

This clone was observed a single time. V gene TRBV6-5 combines with J gene TRBJ2-7; D gene uncertain. The germline V gene has CDR1 MNHEY and CDR2 SVGAGI. V dropped 7 bases and J dropped 4 bases, with 8 bases sitting between them. The CDR3 sequence is 11 residues long. The chain's CDR3 is CASIGAYEQYF. CDR3 sequence (DNA): TGTGCCAGCATAGGAGCGTACGAGCAGTACTTC.

J is TRBJ1-1 and V is TRBV5-1; 7 positions match TRBD1. Per germline, CDR1 SGHRS and CDR2 YFSETQ. The CDR3 runs 14 residues. The J segment lost 1 base and the V segment lost 4 bases, leaving 4 bases of the junction unmatched. The CDR3: CASSRNRGNTEAFF. CDR3 nucleotides: TGCGCCAGCAGCCGGAACAGGGGGAACACTGAAGCTTTCTTT.

V is TRBV30 and J is TRBJ2-3; D is possibly TRBD1 (7 bases). This CDR3 has 16 residues. CDR1 and CDR2 (germline): GTSNPN, SVGIG (reference sequence). V shed 3 bases and J shed 2 bases, with 18 bases lying between them. As DNA, the CDR3 is TGTGCCTGGAGCCAAGGGGGCGGGGTTAACACAGATACGCAGTATTTT. Translating it yields CAWSQGGGVNTDTQYF.

V is TRBV28 and J is TRBJ1-1; unclear D gene. V shed 3 bases and J shed 4 bases, with 9 bases lying between them. Germline-derived CDR1 and CDR2 are MDHEN and SYDVKM. The CDR3 is 13 residues long. CDR3 nucleotide sequence: TGTGCCAGCAGTTTGTCTCTTCTCACTGAAGCTTTCTTT. Protein product: CASSLSLLTEAFF. Full variable domain (remainder filled in from reference TRBV28 and TRBJ1-1): DVKVTQSSRYLVKRTGEKVFLECVQDMDHENMFWYRQDPGLGLRLIYFSYDVKMKEKGDIPEGYSVSREKKERFSLILESASTNQTSMYLCASSLSLLTEAFFGQGTRLTVV.

The gene calls are TRBV5-1 and TRBJ2-2; D ambiguous. From germline, CDR1 is SGHRS and CDR2 YFSETQ. The CDR3 runs to 17 residues. Trimming took off 1 base at V and 0 bases at J, with 13 bases between the two ends. The CDR3 DNA follows: TGCGCCAGCAGCTTGTTGGCCGCAACCGCGAACACCGGGGAGCTGTTTTTT. Residues: CASSLLAATANTGELFF.

The V and J genes are TRBV6-5 and TRBJ2-1; 8 nucleotides line up with TRBD1. From germline, CDR1 is MNHEY and CDR2 SVGAGI. The CDR3 totals 14 residues. V gave up 5 bases and J gave up 7 bases; unmatched junction bases: 7. The CDR3 spells CASSPGQVYNEQFF. For the CDR3, the DNA is TGTGCCAGCAGTCCGGGACAGGTCTATAATGAGCAGTTCTTC.

In the case of this clone: The sample contains more than one DNA sequence encoding this CDR3. The rearrangement joins TRBV11-2 to TRBJ2-7, with 8 bases that match TRBD1. V gave up 4 bases and J gave up 0 bases; unmatched junction bases: 2. CDR1 SGHAT and CDR2 FQNNGV come from the germline V gene. The CDR3 has 14 residues. CDR3 DNA sequence: TGTGCCAGCAGCTCCGGGACAGGCTCCTACGAGCAGTACTTC. As protein: CASSSGTGSYEQYF.

This rearrangement joins TRBV5-1 to TRBJ2-7; TRBD2 is a possible D gene (6 bases). Per the germline V gene, CDR1 is SGHRS and CDR2 is YFSETQ. The CDR3 is 15 residues long. V lost 0 bases and J 0 bases, leaving 10 bases between the germline ends. CDR3 nucleotide sequence: TGCGCCAGCAGCTTGGGTTCGGGGGTCTCCTACGAGCAGTACTTC. It yields the protein CASSLGSGVSYEQYF.

V gene TRBV4-3 combines with J gene TRBJ2-3, with unresolved D. The CDR3 is 13 amino acids. Germline CDR1 is LGHNA and CDR2 is YSLEER. V dropped 3 bases and J dropped 8 bases, with 12 bases sitting between them. CDR3 in DNA: TGCGCCAGCAGCCAGGCTAGACGAGGTACGCAGTATTTT. Protein: CASSQARRGTQYF.

This sequence joins TRBV11-2 and TRBJ2-7; 8 bases align to TRBD2. Germline V CDR1 and CDR2: SGHAT, FQNNGV. The CDR3 covers 16 residues. Trimming at V came to 4 bases and at J to 2 bases, leaving 10 bases not matched to a gene. CDR3 loop: CASSSRPGGQPYEQYF. The CDR3 nucleotides are TGTGCCAGCAGCTCCCGACCGGGGGGGCAACCCTACGAGCAGTACTTC.

There are a few counts of this clone. This specimen includes other DNA sequences encoding the same CDR3. In DNA, the CDR3 is TGTGCCAGCGGGCAGGGGCCTTACGAGCAGTACTTC. Protein sequence: CASGQGPYEQYF. The chain carries TRBV6-5 and TRBJ2-7; D may be TRBD1 (6 bases). The V end lost 8 bases, the J end lost 4 bases, and 12 bases lay between the germline ends. This CDR3 contains 12 residues. Germline V lookup: CDR1 MNHEY, CDR2 SVGAGI.

The rearrangement joins TRBV18 to TRBJ2-3; maybe TRBD2 (6 bases). The V and J ends lost 0 bases and 2 bases respectively, with 15 bases between them. This CDR3 comprises 17 residues. In germline, CDR1 is KGHSH, CDR2 LQKENI. The DNA for the CDR3 is TGTGCCAGCTCACCACCTAAGGGACTTCAAACCACAGATACGCAGTATTTT. Amino acid sequence: CASSPPKGLQTTDTQYF. The full variable domain, in which reference TRBV18 and TRBJ2-3 provide the parts outside the CDR3, is NAGVMQNPRHLVRRRGQEARLRCSPMKGHSHVYWYRQLPEEGLKFMVYLQKENIIDESGMPKERFSAEFPKEGPSILRIQQVVRGDSAAYFCASSPPKGLQTTDTQYFGPGTRLTVL.